The 23 T cell receptor beta chains below all came from one sample that was sequenced in a study of shared clonotypes between healthy human individuals. Naive CD8 cells lacked CD45RO, underwent positive selection for CCR7 and left out terminally differentiated effector memory CD45RA+ cells. The protocol was immunoSEQ multiplex PCR, while the TCRdb copy is restricted to in-frame clones and leaves out a portion. This sample has approximately 650,000 clones, with over 95% found just once. The source material was naive CD8+ T cells sorted from blood. The origin of the receptors is a young woman in good health.

The V gene is TRBV5-6, the J gene TRBJ2-5; 8 bases are shared with TRBD1. CDR1 SGHDT and CDR2 YYEEEE come from the germline V gene. This CDR3 has 14 residues. V dropped 0 bases and J dropped 5; count of bases not matched to a gene: 3. The CDR3 coding sequence is TGTGCCAGCAGCTTGGGGACAGGGCTCGAGACCCAGTACTTC. It translates to CASSLGTGLETQYF.

About this clone: This CDR3 is also generated by other DNA sequences in the sample. The rearrangement links TRBV11-2 to TRBJ2-7, with 8 positions matching TRBD2. The CDR3 totals 14 residues. With 1 base clipped from V and 3 bases from J, the junction kept 2 bases outside the gene matches. Germline CDR1 and CDR2: SGHAT and FQNNGV. The DNA of the CDR3 is TGTGCCAGCAGCTTAGCGGGAGGGCTCTACGAGCAGTACTTC. Translated, it gives CASSLAGGLYEQYF. Full variable domain (missing parts from reference TRBV11-2 and TRBJ2-7): EAGVAQSPRYKIIEKRQSVAFWCNPISGHATLYWYQQILGQGPKLLIQFQNNGVVDDSQLPKDRFSAERLKGVDSTLKIQPAKLEDSAVYLCASSLAGGLYEQYFGPGTRLTVT.

The V call is TRBV28, the J call TRBJ1-1; the D gene is possibly TRBD1 (6 bases). The CDR3 loop spans 16 amino acids. Trimming took off 3 bases at V and 1 base at J, with 15 bases between the two ends. Germline CDR1 and CDR2: MDHEN and SYDVKM. CDR3 residues: CASSFVQGSANTEAFF. The CDR3 nucleotides are TGTGCCAGCAGTTTCGTCCAGGGGAGTGCGAACACTGAAGCTTTCTTT. The variable domain in full, completed from reference TRBV28 and TRBJ1-1, reads DVKVTQSSRYLVKRTGEKVFLECVQDMDHENMFWYRQDPGLGLRLIYFSYDVKMKEKGDIPEGYSVSREKKERFSLILESASTNQTSMYLCASSFVQGSANTEAFFGQGTRLTVV.

V and J are TRBV7-6 and TRBJ1-2; TRBD1 matches at 10 bases. Per germline, CDR1 SGHVS and CDR2 FNYEAQ. V trimming: 4 bases; J trimming: 7 bases; junction bases outside the gene matches: 3. The CDR3 length is 13 residues. The CDR3 spells CASSSGQGGGYTF. The CDR3 bases are TGTGCCAGCAGCTCTGGACAGGGGGGTGGCTACACCTTC. The full variable domain, rest sourced from reference TRBV7-6 and TRBJ1-2, is GAGVSQSPRYKVTKRGQDVALRCDPISGHVSLYWYRQALGQGPEFLTYFNYEAQQDKSGLPNDRFSAERPEGSISTLTIQRTEQRDSAMYRCASSSGQGGGYTFGSGTRLTVV.

This chain uses TRBV7-9 with TRBJ2-5; D not certain. V was pared by 7 bases and J by 5 bases, with 17 bases between. This CDR3 is built from 14 residues. Per germline, CDR1 SEHNR and CDR2 FQNEAQ (reference sequence). The CDR3 bases are TGTGCCAGCAACACGGTCGTTGGAGAGGAGACCCAGTACTTC. Protein sequence: CASNTVVGEETQYF.

The chain has TRBV6-5 and TRBJ1-2; D unresolved. This CDR3 has 12 amino acids. V dropped 2 bases and J dropped 4 bases, with 5 bases sitting between them. Looked up from germline, CDR1 is MNHEY and CDR2 is SVGAGI. CDR3 coding DNA: TGTGCCAGCAGTTACCCTGGCTATGGCTACACCTTC. Residues: CASSYPGYGYTF.

The chain carries TRBV6-6 and TRBJ2-1, with TRBD2 identical over 7 bases. The CDR3 loop spans 16 amino acids. The germline V gene has CDR1 MNHNY and CDR2 SVGAGI (reference sequence). V shed 5 bases and J 8 bases; nucleotides not matched to a gene: 15. CDR3 protein: CASSLHGGSNSYEQFF. The CDR3 bases are TGTGCCAGCAGTCTTCACGGCGGGAGTAATTCTTATGAGCAGTTCTTC.

V gene TRBV25-1 combines with J gene TRBJ2-2; D unresolved. CDR3 length: 13 residues. Trimming shortened V by 4 bases and J by 6 bases, and 9 bases separated the two germline ends. Germline loops: CDR1 MGHDK, CDR2 SYGVNS. CDR3 amino acids: CASSGEDSGELFF. The CDR3 coding sequence is TGTGCCAGCAGTGGGGAAGATTCCGGGGAGCTGTTTTTT.

The chain joins TRBV11-2 to TRBJ2-1; D possibly uses TRBD1 or TRBD2 (5 bases each). This CDR3 has 15 amino acids. The germline V gene has CDR1 SGHAT and CDR2 FQNNGV. Trimming stripped 1 base from V and 6 bases from J, with 13 bases between. CDR3 DNA sequence: TGTGCCAGCAGCTTAGGTCCTGGGACGACCAATGAGCAGTTCTTC. Its translation is CASSLGPGTTNEQFF.

The chain recombines TRBV28 with TRBJ1-2; D is perhaps TRBD1 (5 bases). Germline CDR1 and CDR2: MDHEN and SYDVKM. Trimming left V 5 bases short and J 3 bases short, with 19 bases between. This CDR3 has 16 amino acids. The CDR3 nucleotides are TGTGCCAGCAGTCACCCCGACAGTCTGACGTACTATGGCTACACCTTC. Residues: CASSHPDSLTYYGYTF.

V and J are TRBV2 and TRBJ2-2; 10 nucleotides align to TRBD2. The J segment lost 4 bases and the V segment lost 4 bases, leaving 0 bases of the junction unmatched. The CDR3 loop spans 14 amino acids. In germline, CDR1 is SNHLY, CDR2 FYNNEI. The CDR3 here is CASSVAGGTGELFF. The CDR3 DNA is TGTGCCAGCAGTGTAGCGGGGGGCACCGGGGAGCTGTTTTTT.

This clone was found once. This chain uses TRBV27 with TRBJ2-7; 7 nucleotides match TRBD2. The CDR3 runs 14 residues. J gave up 4 bases and V 6 bases, and 9 bases lay outside the gene matches. In germline, CDR1 is MNHEY, CDR2 SMNVEV (reference sequence). CDR3 amino acids: CASRTSGTRYEQYF. DNA of the CDR3: TGTGCCAGCAGGACCAGCGGGACCCGATACGAGCAGTACTTC.

The V gene is TRBV6-5, the J gene TRBJ1-5; maybe TRBD1 (5 bases). The germline V gene has CDR1 MNHEY and CDR2 SVGAGI. The V and J ends lost 4 bases and 4 bases respectively, with 8 bases between them. This CDR3 has 13 residues. CDR3: CASSWGQNQPQHF. DNA of the CDR3: TGTGCCAGCAGTTGGGGCCAAAATCAGCCCCAGCATTTT.

The chain recombines TRBV5-4 with TRBJ2-3; a possible D gene is TRBD2 (6 bases). Trimming removed 2 bases from V and 4 bases from J, with 11 bases in between. CDR3 length: 14 residues. Germline V CDR1 and CDR2: SGHNT, YYREEE (reference sequence). The DNA for the CDR3 is TGTGCCAGCAGCTTCATCGGGGGAGCAGATACGCAGTATTTT. As protein: CASSFIGGADTQYF.

This chain links TRBV9 with TRBJ2-1, with no clear D. The germline V and J ends were trimmed by 5 bases and 5 bases, with 8 bases remaining between them. There are 12 residues in the CDR3. CDR1 and CDR2 from the germline V gene are SGDLS and YYNGEE. CDR3 residues: CASRTRDNEQFF. The CDR3 region has the DNA TGTGCCAGCAGGACCCGGGACAATGAGCAGTTCTTC.

This chain uses TRBV11-2 with TRBJ2-7; a possible D gene is TRBD2 (6 bases). This CDR3 has 15 residues. Germline CDR1 is SGHAT and CDR2 is FQNNGV. V gave up 1 base and J gave up 3 bases, with 13 bases separating them. DNA for the CDR3: TGTGCCAGCAGCTTAGTTGTAGCGGCGGGCTACGAGCAGTACTTC. It translates to CASSLVVAAGYEQYF.

The V and J genes are TRBV27 and TRBJ1-5; tentatively, D is TRBD1 (5 bases). The germline V and J ends were trimmed by 8 bases and 7 bases, with 9 bases remaining between them. Germline V gene lookup returns CDR1 MNHEY and CDR2 SMNVEV (reference sequence). The CDR3 runs 11 residues. The chain's CDR3 is CASGGSQPQHF. In DNA form, the CDR3 reads TGTGCCAGCGGGGGGTCCCAGCCCCAGCATTTT.

The chain employs TRBV14 and TRBJ2-1, with D maybe TRBD2 (5 bases). Germline V gene data show CDR1 as SGHDN and CDR2 as FVKESK. The CDR3 spans 15 residues. Trimming pared 1 base from V and 8 bases from J, leaving 15 bases between. CDR3 DNA: TGTGCCAGCAGCCAAGGGTTGGGAGTTCTCGATGAGCAGTTCTTC. This codes for CASSQGLGVLDEQFF.

The chain couples TRBV6-1 to TRBJ2-7, with 7 bases that match TRBD1. Trimming cost V 3 bases and J 2 bases; bases outside gene matches: 4. The V gene's germline CDR1 is MNHNS and CDR2 SASEGT. The CDR3 is 14 amino acids. As DNA, the CDR3 is TGTGCCAGCAGTGACACAGGGGTCACCTACGAGCAGTACTTC. Translated, it gives CASSDTGVTYEQYF.

The chain couples TRBV5-1 to TRBJ2-7; D is possibly TRBD2 (5 bases). CDR1 is SGHRS and CDR2 is YFSETQ in the germline V gene. Trimming took off 0 bases at V and 2 bases at J, with 12 bases between the two ends. This CDR3 has 15 residues. CDR3 residues: CASSLDSSTPYEQYF. The CDR3 DNA follows: TGCGCCAGCAGCTTGGACTCTAGCACCCCCTACGAGCAGTACTTC.

The gene calls are TRBV5-1 and TRBJ2-3, with TRBD2 matching 8 bases. V lost 0 bases to trimming and J lost 1 base; unmatched junction nucleotides: 1. From germline, CDR1 is SGHRS and CDR2 YFSETQ. The CDR3 runs 15 residues. DNA for the CDR3: TGCGCCAGCAGCTTGGAAGCGGGAGGCACAGATACGCAGTATTTT. Encoded protein: CASSLEAGGTDTQYF.

The chain couples TRBV2 to TRBJ1-5, with D possibly matching TRBD1 (6 bases). The germline gives CDR1 SNHLY, CDR2 FYNNEI. The CDR3 length is 15 residues. V lost 4 bases and J 0 bases, leaving 10 bases between the germline ends. Here the CDR3 DNA reads TGTGCCAGCAGTGCCGGACAGTATAGCAATCAGCCCCAGCATTTT. Translating it yields CASSAGQYSNQPQHF. Full variable domain (missing parts from reference TRBV2 and TRBJ1-5): EPEVTQTPSHQVTQMGQEVILRCVPISNHLYFYWYRQILGQKVEFLVSFYNNEISEKSEIFDDQFSVERPDGSNFTLKIRSTKLEDSAMYFCASSAGQYSNQPQHFGDGTRLSIL.

This clone was counted a single time. The J gene is TRBJ1-3, the V gene TRBV28; tentative D call: TRBD1 (6 bases). CDR1 and CDR2 (germline): MDHEN, SYDVKM. Trimming cost V 6 bases and J 7 bases, with 22 bases left between them. This CDR3 is built from 16 residues. The CDR3 nucleotides read TGTGCCAGCAGGGAAACAGGGACCCCTCTTCTTAACACCATATATTTT. Amino acid sequence: CASRETGTPLLNTIYF.